These 32 T cell receptor beta chains share one sample of origin, sequenced in a study of lymphopenia after photon versus proton radiotherapy. TCRdb keeps only in-frame clones here, not all; method: immunoSEQ multiplex PCR. The sample consists of roughly 23,000 clones, around 90% of them appearing once. The sample in question was peripheral blood, obtained from a patient treated with proton-based radiotherapy. All receptors come from a woman in her 70s with pancreatic cancer. Some clones in this sample may be carry-over from other donors' samples.

This chain joins TRBV5-1 and TRBJ1-1; the match to TRBD1 covers 8 bases. Germline lookup yields CDR1 SGHRS and CDR2 YFSETQ. The CDR3 runs to 13 residues. V was pared by 3 bases and J by 8 bases, with 6 bases of the junction left unmatched. The CDR3 loop is CASSSTGDQEAFF. CDR3 nucleotide sequence: TGCGCCAGCAGCTCGACAGGGGACCAAGAAGCTTTCTTT.

The chain carries TRBV29-1 and TRBJ2-2, with TRBD1 identical over 9 bases. This CDR3 comprises 14 residues. Germline lookup yields CDR1 SQVTM and CDR2 ANQGSEA. After removal of 4 bases from V and 3 bases from J, the junction contained 3 bases not matched to a gene. CDR3 coding DNA: TGCAGCGTTGTTAGACAGGGGGACACCGGGGAGCTGTTTTTT. Protein sequence: CSVVRQGDTGELFF.

The chain couples TRBV7-2 to TRBJ2-5, with D hard to call. Germline V gene sequence: CDR1 SGHTA, CDR2 FQGNSA. CDR3 size: 15 residues. V was clipped by 2 bases and J by 0 bases, with 10 bases between them. CDR3 amino acids: CASSLLLGNQETQYF. The CDR3 DNA sequence: TGTGCCAGCAGCTTACTTCTAGGTAACCAAGAGACCCAGTACTTC. Complete variable domain (other parts from reference TRBV7-2 and TRBJ2-5): GAGVSQSPSNKVTEKGKDVELRCDPISGHTALYWYRQSLGQGLEFLIYFQGNSAPDKSGLPSDRFSAERTGGSVSTLTIQRTQQEDSAVYLCASSLLLGNQETQYFGPGTRLLVL.

The V gene is TRBV30, the J gene TRBJ2-1; 14 positions match TRBD2. CDR1 and CDR2 from the germline V gene are GTSNPN and SVGIG (reference sequence). Unmatched junction bases numbered 10, after V lost 5 bases and J lost 10 bases. CDR3 length: 15 amino acids. CDR3 nucleotides: TGTGCCTGGCCCCCCGGGACTAGCGGGAGAGGAGAGCAGTTCTTC. Its protein product is CAWPPGTSGRGEQFF.

V usage is TRBV7-9 and J usage is TRBJ1-2; unclear D gene. Between the trimmed V and J ends, which lost 1 base and 5 bases, there was a span of 8 bases. CDR1 is SEHNR and CDR2 is FQNEAQ in the germline V gene (reference sequence). The CDR3 has 13 amino acids. This CDR3 reads CASSLEAEYGYTF. CDR3 coding DNA: TGTGCCAGCAGCTTAGAGGCAGAGTATGGCTACACCTTC.

The J gene is TRBJ1-1, the V gene TRBV6-5; 7 bases are shared with TRBD1. CDR1 MNHEY and CDR2 SVGAGI come from the germline V gene. CDR3 length: 14 residues. The V gene end was trimmed by 4 bases and the J gene end by 6 bases; junction bases not matched to a gene: 8. The CDR3 here is CASSSPTGVPEAFF. The CDR3 DNA is TGTGCCAGCAGTTCGCCCACAGGGGTCCCTGAAGCTTTCTTT.

This clone has a handful of counts. The V gene is TRBV27, the J gene TRBJ1-5; D possibly corresponds to TRBD1 (6 bases). CDR1 is MNHEY and CDR2 is SMNVEV in the germline V gene (reference sequence). There are 10 residues in the CDR3. CDR3 DNA sequence: TGTTCACCAGGGGATCAGCCCCAGCATTTT. Protein sequence: CSPGDQPQHF.

This chain joins TRBV30 and TRBJ1-6; the D gene is possibly TRBD1 (5 bases). V lost 0 bases to trimming and J lost 10 bases, with 22 bases between them. The CDR3 runs 17 residues. From germline, CDR1 is GTSNPN and CDR2 SVGIG (reference sequence). The CDR3 DNA follows: TGTGCCTGGAGTGTAGCCCGAAGAGAGGGGTGGGTCTCACCCCTCCACTTT. This translates into CAWSVARREGWVSPLHF.

This clone was seen only once. In DNA, the CDR3 is TGTGCCAGCAGCCGGCGGGGGGCCCAGTACTTC. Its translation is CASSRRGAQYF. The chain joins TRBV2 to TRBJ2-5, with TRBD2 matching over 8 bases. The CDR3 covers 11 residues. V dropped 6 bases and J dropped 9; count of bases not matched to a gene: 3. The V gene's germline CDR1 is SNHLY and CDR2 FYNNEI.

The V gene is TRBV5-4, the J gene TRBJ2-7, with TRBD2 matching over 15 bases. The junction had 7 bases not matched to a gene; V was cut back by 0 bases and J by 6 bases. Germline CDR1 reads SGHNT; CDR2 reads YYREEE (reference sequence). This CDR3 has 17 residues. DNA for the CDR3: TGTGCCAGCAGCTTGGTGGGACTAGCGGGGGGATCCGGCGAGCAGTACTTC. This codes for CASSLVGLAGGSGEQYF.

The chain couples TRBV28 to TRBJ1-2; TRBD1 agrees at 10 bases. From germline, CDR1 is MDHEN and CDR2 SYDVKM. The CDR3 length is 17 residues. V trimming: 7 bases; J trimming: 8 bases; junction bases outside the gene matches: 19. Written as DNA, the CDR3 is TGTGCCAGCATCTTGGCTGGACAGGGGGTTGCGTGGGACGGCTACACCTTC. This codes for CASILAGQGVAWDGYTF.

The V gene is TRBV11-2, the J gene TRBJ1-1; weak D call: TRBD1 (6 bases). CDR1 and CDR2 (germline): SGHAT, FQNNGV. This CDR3 spans 14 amino acids. V lost 1 base to trimming and J lost 10 bases, with 16 bases between them. CDR3 loop: CASSLASRGIGAFF. In DNA form, the CDR3 reads TGTGCCAGCAGCTTAGCCAGCAGGGGAATTGGAGCTTTCTTT.

The DNA for the CDR3 is TGTGCCAGCAGCTGGGACAGCTCCTACGAGCAGTACTTC. Translation: CASSWDSSYEQYF. The chain recombines TRBV5-6 with TRBJ2-7; 7 nucleotides match TRBD1. This CDR3 comprises 13 residues. Germline CDR1 SGHDT, CDR2 YYEEEE. J was trimmed by 0 bases and V by 3 bases; bases with no gene match: 0.

J is TRBJ2-7 and V is TRBV27, with TRBD2 identical over 8 bases. The ends lost 3 bases at V and 5 bases at J; junction bases unmatched: 6. There are 14 residues in the CDR3. The germline CDR1 and CDR2 sequences are MNHEY and SMNVEV (reference sequence). CDR3 sequence reads: CASSFTGGIHEQYF. The DNA for the CDR3 is TGTGCCAGCAGTTTCACGGGAGGGATCCACGAGCAGTACTTC.

The chain joins TRBV7-6 to TRBJ2-1; TRBD2 might be the D (6 bases). Germline values: CDR1 SGHVS, CDR2 FNYEAQ. This CDR3 is built from 18 residues. Trimming took off 4 bases at V and 13 bases at J, with 32 bases between the two ends. CDR3 protein: CASSSTLSLREPMGEQFF. CDR3 bases: TGTGCCAGCAGCTCCACGCTAAGCCTCCGGGAGCCCATGGGGGAACAGTTCTTC.

This clone was detected only a few times. This sequence joins TRBV4-2 and TRBJ2-7, with 11 bases that match TRBD2. CDR3 length equals 16 residues. V dropped 0 bases and J dropped 3; count of bases not matched to a gene: 4. Germline values: CDR1 LGHNA, CDR2 YNFKEQ. The CDR3: CASSQEGTSGIYEQYF. CDR3 bases: TGTGCCAGCAGCCAAGAGGGGACTAGCGGAATCTACGAGCAGTACTTC.

This chain joins TRBV18 and TRBJ2-7; no clear D. Germline lookup yields CDR1 KGHSH and CDR2 LQKENI. The CDR3 extends over 14 amino acids. The V end was cut by 4 bases, the J end by 5 bases, with 15 bases between. The CDR3 nucleotides are TGTGCCAGCTCACGTTCGCCGGACGCTAACGAGCAGTACTTC. This sequence encodes CASSRSPDANEQYF.

This chain joins TRBV9 and TRBJ2-5; weak D call: TRBD1 (6 bases). Germline V gene data show CDR1 as SGDLS and CDR2 as YYNGEE. Trimming cost V 0 bases and J 1 base, with 7 bases left between them. This CDR3 region has 14 residues. The CDR3 loop is CASSVGTAQETQYF. CDR3 coding DNA: TGTGCCAGCAGCGTAGGGACAGCCCAAGAGACCCAGTACTTC.

This chain uses TRBV5-4 with TRBJ2-3; D may be TRBD1 or TRBD2 (5 bases each). CDR1 is SGHNT and CDR2 is YYREEE in the germline V gene (reference sequence). The CDR3 has 16 residues. Trimming pared 3 bases from V and 0 bases from J, leaving 14 bases between. CDR3 DNA sequence: TGTGCCAGCAGCTCAGACCGGGACCAAAGCACAGATACGCAGTATTTT. Residues: CASSSDRDQSTDTQYF.

Only a few counts were recorded for this clone. The chain has TRBV2 and TRBJ2-3, with 9 bases lining up with TRBD1. The CDR3 loop spans 16 amino acids. V lost 7 bases, J lost 2 bases, and 10 bases stayed unmatched. Looked up from germline, CDR1 is SNHLY and CDR2 is FYNNEI. The CDR3 region has the DNA TGTGCCAGCAAAGGGTACGGACAGGGGACCACAGATACGCAGTATTTT. Translation gives CASKGYGQGTTDTQYF.

This clone has only one observation. The rearrangement joins TRBV6-1 to TRBJ1-2; 7 nucleotides agree with TRBD1. The ends lost 5 bases at V and 8 bases at J; junction bases unmatched: 11. The V gene's germline CDR1 is MNHNS and CDR2 SASEGT. CDR3 size: 14 residues. DNA for the CDR3: TGTGCCAGCAGTACTCCCGGGACAGTGCGAGGCTACACCTTC. It specifies CASSTPGTVRGYTF.

The chain joins TRBV10-1 to TRBJ2-3; 10 bases are a match to TRBD2. The CDR3 runs to 16 residues. Looked up from germline, CDR1 is WNHNN and CDR2 is SYGVQD (reference sequence). The trim removed 6 bases at V and 4 bases at J, leaving 10 bases unmatched. CDR3 sequence reads: CASSRPLAGVADTQYF. The DNA for the CDR3 is TGCGCCAGCAGCCGACCTCTAGCGGGAGTGGCAGATACGCAGTATTTT.

The V call is TRBV28, the J call TRBJ2-3, with 8 bases aligning to TRBD1. The CDR3 sequence is 15 residues long. V shed 5 bases and J 4 bases; nucleotides not matched to a gene: 8. Germline V gene sequence: CDR1 MDHEN, CDR2 SYDVKM. CDR3 protein: CASSPWTGSADTQYF. The CDR3 DNA is TGTGCCAGCAGTCCGTGGACAGGGAGCGCAGATACGCAGTATTTT.

The CDR3 region has the DNA TGTGCCAGCAGCTTAGGTTGGACAGGGGACGCTGGGGCCAACGTCCTGACTTTC. Encoded protein: CASSLGWTGDAGANVLTF. The rearrangement links TRBV11-3 to TRBJ2-6; 9 bases are shared with TRBD1. The V and J ends lost 1 base and 2 bases, in that order; junction bases with no gene match: 6. Germline CDR1 SGHNT, CDR2 YENEEA. The CDR3 spans 18 residues.

The rearrangement uses TRBV18 and TRBJ2-3; D remains unclear. Trimming shortened V by 3 bases and J by 1 base, and 11 bases separated the two germline ends. The CDR3 is 15 amino acids. From germline, CDR1 is KGHSH and CDR2 LQKENI. The CDR3 is CASSPVVAGTDTQYF. The CDR3 nucleotides are TGTGCCAGCTCACCTGTCGTGGCAGGCACAGATACGCAGTATTTT.

The chain uses TRBV5-1 and TRBJ2-7; 8 bases fit TRBD2. This CDR3 contains 16 residues. The V segment lost 2 bases and the J segment 3 bases; nucleotides outside the gene matches: 10. Germline V gene sequence: CDR1 SGHRS, CDR2 YFSETQ. The DNA for the CDR3 is TGCGCCAGCAGCTTAAGCGGGAGTACGGATAACTACGAGCAGTACTTC. It encodes CASSLSGSTDNYEQYF.

The chain uses TRBV5-1 and TRBJ2-1; maybe TRBD2 (5 bases). The CDR3 runs to 15 residues. The germline gives CDR1 SGHRS, CDR2 YFSETQ. Trimming shortened V by 1 base and J by 8 bases, and 16 bases separated the two germline ends. CDR3 DNA: TGCGCCAGCAGCTTGAGTCGGCCCGAGGGCGATGAGCAGTTCTTC. It specifies CASSLSRPEGDEQFF.

Comment on this clone: The junction does not match germline at one end; this may be a read error. The chain carries TRBV7-7 and TRBJ2-5; 7 bases agree with TRBD1. Germline V gene lookup returns CDR1 SSHAT and CDR2 FNYEAQ (reference sequence). CDR3 size: 14 residues. Written as DNA, the CDR3 is TGTGCTAGCAGCTTAGGGACAGCCCAAGAGACCCAGTACTTC. Protein product: CASSLGTAQETQYF.

CDR3 coding DNA: TGTGCCAGTAGTATTACCAGGGCCTACAATGAGCAGTTCTTC. It yields the protein CASSITRAYNEQFF. This sequence joins TRBV19 and TRBJ2-1, with D perhaps TRBD1 (5 bases). There are 14 residues in the CDR3. Deletions cut 3 bases from V and 2 bases from J, with 8 bases between. Germline CDR1 is LNHDA and CDR2 is SQIVND (reference sequence).

The J gene is TRBJ1-2, the V gene TRBV19; 7 nucleotides line up with TRBD1. The CDR3 runs to 16 residues. V lost 4 bases, J lost 6 bases, and 14 bases stayed unmatched. CDR1 and CDR2 from the germline V gene are LNHDA and SQIVND (reference sequence). The CDR3 loop reads CASSTTHRGGYDGYTF. CDR3 in DNA: TGTGCCAGTAGTACAACACACAGGGGAGGTTATGATGGCTACACCTTC.

The J gene is TRBJ1-6, the V gene TRBV6-6; D unresolved. Germline CDR1 MNHNY, CDR2 SVGAGI (reference sequence). The CDR3 is 14 amino acids. The V end lost 5 bases, the J end lost 9 bases, and 14 bases lay between the germline ends. CDR3 amino acids: CASSDKGAGSPLHF. The CDR3 DNA sequence: TGTGCCAGCAGTGACAAGGGTGCCGGTTCACCCCTCCACTTT.

The rearrangement joins TRBV28 to TRBJ2-1; 7 nucleotides match TRBD1. The CDR3 has 15 amino acids. Germline loops: CDR1 MDHEN, CDR2 SYDVKM. V was pared by 3 bases and J by 8 bases, with 10 bases of the junction left unmatched. CDR3 in amino acids: CASSLGQPVVDEQFF. In DNA, the CDR3 is TGTGCCAGCAGTTTGGGACAGCCCGTCGTCGATGAGCAGTTCTTC.